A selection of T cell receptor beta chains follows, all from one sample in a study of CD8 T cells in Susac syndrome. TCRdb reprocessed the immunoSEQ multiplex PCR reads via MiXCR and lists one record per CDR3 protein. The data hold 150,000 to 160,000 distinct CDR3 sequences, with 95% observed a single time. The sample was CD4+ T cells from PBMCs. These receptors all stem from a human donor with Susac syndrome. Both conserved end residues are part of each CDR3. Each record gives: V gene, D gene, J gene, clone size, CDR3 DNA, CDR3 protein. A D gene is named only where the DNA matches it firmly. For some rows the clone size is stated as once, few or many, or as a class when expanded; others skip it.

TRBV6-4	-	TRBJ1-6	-	TGTGCCAGCAGTGACCGAGGAGATTCACCCCTCCACTTT	CASSDRGDSPLHF
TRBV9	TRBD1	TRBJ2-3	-	TGTGCCAGCAGCAACCGGGACAGTAGCACAGATACGCAGTATTTT	CASSNRDSSTDTQYF
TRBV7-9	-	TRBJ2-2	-	TGTGCCAGGGCCAAGAACACCGGGGAGCTGTTTTTT	CARAKNTGELFF
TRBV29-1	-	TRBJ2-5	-	TGCAGCGTGGCTACGCCCTGGGAGACCCAGTACTTC	CSVATPWETQYF
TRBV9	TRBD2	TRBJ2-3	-	TGTGCCAGCAGCGTAGGGCCCAGCGGGGGCACAGATACGCAGTATTTT	CASSVGPSGGTDTQYF
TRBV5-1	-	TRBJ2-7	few	TGCGCCAGCAGCCGATTTCTAAACAGGTCCTACGAGCAGTACTTC	CASSRFLNRSYEQYF
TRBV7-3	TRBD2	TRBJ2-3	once	TGTGCCAGCGGGGCGGGGGGGCCAGGAATTACAGATACGCAGTATTTT	CASGAGGPGITDTQYF
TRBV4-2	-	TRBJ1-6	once	TGTGCCAGCAGCCAGCGGAATTCACCCCTCCACTTT	CASSQRNSPLHF
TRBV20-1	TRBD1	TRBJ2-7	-	TGCAGCGCGGACAGGGGGCAGGAGCAGTACTTC	CSADRGQEQYF
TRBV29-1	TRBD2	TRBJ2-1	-	TGCAGCGTTGATAGGTTAGCGGGCAATGAGCAGTTCTTC	CSVDRLAGNEQFF
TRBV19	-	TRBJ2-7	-	TGTGCCAGTAGTCCTCGGCTGGGGGCGTCGTACGAGCAGTACTTC	CASSPRLGASYEQYF
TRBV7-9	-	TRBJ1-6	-	TGTGCCAGCAGCTACGGGGGAGGGGATTCACCCCTCCACTTT	CASSYGGGDSPLHF
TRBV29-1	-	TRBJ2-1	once	TGCAGCGTTGATCAAGGTTACGGTTACAATGAGCAGTTCTTC	CSVDQGYGYNEQFF
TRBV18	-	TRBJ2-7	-	TGTGCCAGCTCGCTGGACCTCTACGAGCAGTACTTC	CASSLDLYEQYF
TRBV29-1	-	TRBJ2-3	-	TGCAGCGTTGAAGATCGGATAGGGAAGGGGACAGATACGCAGTATTTT	CSVEDRIGKGTDTQYF
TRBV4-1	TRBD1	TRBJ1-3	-	TGCGCCAGCAGCCAACCGACAGGGTACACCATATATTTT	CASSQPTGYTIYF
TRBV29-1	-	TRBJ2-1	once	TGCAGCGTTTGGTTCAATGAGCAGTTCTTC	CSVWFNEQFF
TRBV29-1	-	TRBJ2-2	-	TGCAGCGTCCTGGGGAACACCGGGGAGCTGTTTTTT	CSVLGNTGELFF
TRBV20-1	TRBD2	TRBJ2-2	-	TGCAGTGCCTCTCGAGCGGGGCCGAACACCGGGGAGCTGTTTTTT	CSASRAGPNTGELFF
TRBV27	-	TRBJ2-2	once	TGTGCCAGCAGTTTGAACAGGGCGGACACCGGGGAGCTGTTTTTT	CASSLNRADTGELFF
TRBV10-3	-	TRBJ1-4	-	TGTGCCAGTGGTGGGGTCGACAGCCCTAATGAAAAACTGTTTTTT	CASGGVDSPNEKLFF
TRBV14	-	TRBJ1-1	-	TGTGCCAGCAGCCAAGAAATGAACACTGAAGCTTTCTTT	CASSQEMNTEAFF
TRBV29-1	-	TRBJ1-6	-	TGCAGCGTTTCCGGGGGCCTTAATTCACCCCTCCACTTT	CSVSGGLNSPLHF
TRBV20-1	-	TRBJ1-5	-	TGCAGTGCTCATAAAGACAGGAATAGCAATCAGCCCCAGCATTTT	CSAHKDRNSNQPQHF
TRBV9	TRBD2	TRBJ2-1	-	TGTGCCAGCAGCGCCGCTAGCGGTGGTTCCTACAATGAGCAGTTCTTC	CASSAASGGSYNEQFF
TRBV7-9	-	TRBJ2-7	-	TGTGCCAGCAGCCCCCAGGTGCGAGGGTGGCAGTACTTC	CASSPQVRGWQYF
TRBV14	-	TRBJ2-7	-	TGTGCCAGCAGCCAAGATCAGGGGCGTCGGGACGAGCAGTACTTC	CASSQDQGRRDEQYF
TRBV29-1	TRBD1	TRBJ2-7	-	TGCAGCGTTAGGAGAAGCGGGACAGGGATTAACGAGCAGTACTTC	CSVRRSGTGINEQYF
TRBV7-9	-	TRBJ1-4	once	TGTGCCAGCAGCTTACGCCCCTTAGGTGATGAAAAACTGTTTTTT	CASSLRPLGDEKLFF
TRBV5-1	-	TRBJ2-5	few	TGTGCCAGCAGCAGTACCCAAGAGACCCAGTACTTC	CASSSTQETQYF
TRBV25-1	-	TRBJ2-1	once	TGTGCCAGCAGTGCTCCCGGCTCCTCCTACAATGAGCAGTTCTTC	CASSAPGSSYNEQFF
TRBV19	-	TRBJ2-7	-	TGTGCCAGTAGTATCGGGGACGGGTACGAGCAGTACTTC	CASSIGDGYEQYF
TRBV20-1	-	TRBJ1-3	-	TGCAGTGCTAGCAATAGTCCGGGGGCTGGAAACACCATATATTTT	CSASNSPGAGNTIYF